Below, 9 T cell receptor beta chains from the same sample are listed, as sequenced in a study of T cell repertoires in cytomegalovirus infection. TCRdb re-called the reads with MiXCR, one entry per CDR3 protein. The sample consists of about 310,000 distinct CDR3 sequences, 17% of them appearing once. Sequencing input: PBMCs. Source of these receptors: a human donor in good health (CMV status not recorded). Some clones in this sample may be carry-over from other donors' samples.

The chain joins TRBV13 to TRBJ1-2; tentatively, D is TRBD1 (5 bases). Trimming removed 8 bases from V and 4 bases from J, with 14 bases in between. The CDR3 consists of 13 residues. CDR1 is PRHDT and CDR2 is FYEKMQ in the germline V gene (reference sequence). The CDR3 is CASSARGGYGYTF. CDR3 bases: TGTGCCAGCTCTGCCCGCGGGGGCTATGGCTACACCTTC.

The rearrangement joins TRBV2 to TRBJ1-6; 7 bases are a match to TRBD1. The germline V gene encodes CDR1 SNHLY and CDR2 FYNNEI. V trimming: 4 bases; J trimming: 9 bases; junction bases outside the gene matches: 3. The CDR3 extends over 13 amino acids. The CDR3 spells CASSGDRASPLHF. Written as DNA, the CDR3 is TGTGCCAGCAGTGGAGACAGGGCTTCACCCCTCCACTTT.

This clonotype occurred many times. The genes are TRBV7-2 and TRBJ2-1; 10 bases fit TRBD2. After removal of 4 bases from V and 4 bases from J, the junction contained 13 bases not matched to a gene. From germline, CDR1 is SGHTA and CDR2 FQGNSA. The CDR3 sequence is 18 residues long. The CDR3 coding sequence is TGTGCCAGCAGCTCGCCCGGGACTAGCGTGGGGTTGTACAATGAGCAGTTCTTC. This gives the protein CASSSPGTSVGLYNEQFF.

The rearrangement joins TRBV12-3 or TRBV12-4 to TRBJ1-6; unclear D gene. The CDR3 length is 13 residues. Trimming took 2 bases from V and 14 from J, leaving 13 bases between them. The chain's CDR3 is CASSLSVYSALHF. As DNA, the CDR3 is TGTGCCAGCAGTTTATCCGTATATTCGGCCCTCCACTTT.

CDR3 amino acids: CASSLFQGARETQYF. The CDR3 bases are TGTGCCAGCAGCTTGTTCCAGGGGGCCAGGGAGACCCAGTACTTC. V usage is TRBV5-5 and J usage is TRBJ2-5, with 8 bases identical to TRBD1. The germline gives CDR1 SGHKS, CDR2 YYEKEE (reference sequence). CDR3 length: 15 amino acids. V dropped 1 base and J dropped 5; count of bases not matched to a gene: 7.

This chain connects TRBV27 to TRBJ2-3, with unresolved D. CDR1 MNHEY and CDR2 SMNVEV come from the germline V gene (reference sequence). The CDR3 is 16 amino acids. Deletions cut 0 bases from V and 0 bases from J, with 10 bases between. The CDR3 DNA follows: TGTGCCAGCAGTTTATCCTCACAGCATAGCACAGATACGCAGTATTTT. Its protein is CASSLSSQHSTDTQYF.

A note on this clonotype: A clone one base away is much larger, so this may be a read error. V gene TRBV7-9 combines with J gene TRBJ2-2, with D possibly matching TRBD2 (5 bases). The CDR3 has 13 amino acids. CDR1 is SEHNR and CDR2 is FQNEAQ in the germline V gene (reference sequence). CDR3 residues: CTSSLFGGRELFF. CDR3 DNA: TGTACCAGCAGCCTATTCGGAGGCCGGGAGCTGTTTTTT. The variable domain in full, completed from reference TRBV7-9 and TRBJ2-2, reads DTGVSQNPRHKITKRGQNVTFRCDPISEHNRLYWYRQTLGQGPEFLTYFQNEAQLEKSRLLSDRFSAERPKGSFSTLEIQRTEQGDSAMYLCTSSLFGGRELFFGEGSRLTVL.

The V and J genes are TRBV20-1 and TRBJ1-4; D is unclear. The V end was cut by 0 bases, the J end by 4 bases, with 15 bases between. Germline values: CDR1 DFQATT, CDR2 SNEGSKA (reference sequence). The CDR3 is made up of 16 amino acids. The CDR3 is CSARDLVRTLNEKLFF. CDR3 in DNA: TGCAGTGCTAGAGACCTAGTACGGACGCTTAATGAAAAACTGTTTTTT.

This clonotype was observed a handful of times. The J gene is TRBJ2-7, the V gene TRBV6-2 or TRBV6-3, with D perhaps assigned TRBD1 or TRBD2 (5 bases each). From germline, CDR1 is MNHEY and CDR2 SVGEGT. The V and J ends lost 4 bases and 3 bases respectively, with 19 bases between them. The length of the CDR3 is 16 residues. CDR3 in amino acids: CASSFPRDVGVYEQYF. In nucleotides, the CDR3 is TGTGCCAGCAGTTTTCCCCGGGACGTAGGAGTCTACGAGCAGTACTTC.